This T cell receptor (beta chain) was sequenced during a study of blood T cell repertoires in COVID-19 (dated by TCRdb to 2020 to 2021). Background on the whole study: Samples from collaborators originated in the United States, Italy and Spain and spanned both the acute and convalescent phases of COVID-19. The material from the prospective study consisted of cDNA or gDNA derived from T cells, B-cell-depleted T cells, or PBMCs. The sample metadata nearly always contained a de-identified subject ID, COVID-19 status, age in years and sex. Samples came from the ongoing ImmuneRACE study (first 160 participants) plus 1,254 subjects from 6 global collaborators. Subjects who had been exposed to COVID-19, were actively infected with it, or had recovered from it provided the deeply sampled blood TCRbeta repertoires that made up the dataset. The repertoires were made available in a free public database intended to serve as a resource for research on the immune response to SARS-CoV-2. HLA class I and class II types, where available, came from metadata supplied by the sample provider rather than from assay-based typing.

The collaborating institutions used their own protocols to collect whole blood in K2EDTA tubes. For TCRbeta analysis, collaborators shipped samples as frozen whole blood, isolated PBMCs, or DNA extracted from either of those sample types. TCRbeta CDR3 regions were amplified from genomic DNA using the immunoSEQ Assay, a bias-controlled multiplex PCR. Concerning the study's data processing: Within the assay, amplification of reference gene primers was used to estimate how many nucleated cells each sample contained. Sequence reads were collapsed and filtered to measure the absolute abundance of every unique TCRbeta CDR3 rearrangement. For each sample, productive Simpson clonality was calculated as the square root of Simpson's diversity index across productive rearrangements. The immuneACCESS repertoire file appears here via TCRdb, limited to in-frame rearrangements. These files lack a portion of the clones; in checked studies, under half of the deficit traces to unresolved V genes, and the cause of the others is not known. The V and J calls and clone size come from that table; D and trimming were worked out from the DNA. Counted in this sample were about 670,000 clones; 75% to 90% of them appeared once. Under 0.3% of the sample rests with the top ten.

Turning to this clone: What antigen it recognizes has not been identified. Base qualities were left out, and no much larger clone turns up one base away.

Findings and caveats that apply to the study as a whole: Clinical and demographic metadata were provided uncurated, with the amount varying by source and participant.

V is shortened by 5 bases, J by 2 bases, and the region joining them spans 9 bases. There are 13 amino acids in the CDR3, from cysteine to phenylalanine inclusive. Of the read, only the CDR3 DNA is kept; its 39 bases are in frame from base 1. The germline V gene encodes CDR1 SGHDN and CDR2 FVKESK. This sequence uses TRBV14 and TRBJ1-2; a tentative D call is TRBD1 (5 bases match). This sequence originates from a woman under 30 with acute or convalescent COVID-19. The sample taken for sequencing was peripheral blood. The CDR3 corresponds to CASSSGGNYGYTF. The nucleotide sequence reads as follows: TGTGCCAGCAGCTCGGGGGGAAACTATGGCTACACCTTC.